A few counts support the clone carrying this TCR beta chain. Its target is unknown. Produced via immunoSEQ multiplex PCR; TCRdb's table is partial and in-frame only. The sample yields around 92,000 clones, approximately 88% seen once. The trim removed 4 bases at V and 1 base at J, leaving 17 bases unmatched. Germline V gene sequence: CDR1 SGHDN, CDR2 FVKESK. This CDR3 is built from 19 residues. Sample time point: pretreatment peripheral blood. Diagnoses among patients were locally advanced or metastatic urothelial carcinoma. The source of the sample is a study of PD-L1 blockade in urothelial cancer. About the study: In about 2014 therapy began: atezolizumab 1,200 mg intravenously every 3 weeks.

Study observations and caveats: Tumor-associated clones in the blood of durable-benefit patients grew more at 3 weeks.

This specimen was PBMCs, taken around atezolizumab (anti-PD-L1) treatment. The sequence derives from a woman of 80 years or more with urothelial cancer. V usage is TRBV14 and J usage is TRBJ2-7, with 9 bases matching TRBD2. DNA of the CDR3: TGTGCCAGCAGCCCAAATCCGGGGCTAGCGGGACAGCATTCCTACGAGCAGTACTTC. Translated: CASSPNPGLAGQHSYEQYF.